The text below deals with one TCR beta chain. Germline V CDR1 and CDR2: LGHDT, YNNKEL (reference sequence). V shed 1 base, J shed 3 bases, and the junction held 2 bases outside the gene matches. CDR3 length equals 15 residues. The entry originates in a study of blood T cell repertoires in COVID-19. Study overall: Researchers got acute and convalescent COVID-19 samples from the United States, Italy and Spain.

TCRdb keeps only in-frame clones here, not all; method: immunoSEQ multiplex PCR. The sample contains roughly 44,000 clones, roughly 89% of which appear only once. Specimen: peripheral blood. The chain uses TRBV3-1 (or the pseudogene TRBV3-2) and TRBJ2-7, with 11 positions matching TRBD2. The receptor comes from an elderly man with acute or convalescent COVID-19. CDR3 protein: CASSQGLAGLYEQYF. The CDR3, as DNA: TGTGCCAGCAGCCAAGGACTAGCGGGGCTCTACGAGCAGTACTTC.